This TCR beta chain was identified during a study of blood T cells in healthy people across ages (dated by TCRdb to about 2015). Study-wide context: In model experiments, template switching captured about one uniquely barcoded TCR beta cDNA molecule for every two T cells. For two donors (one aged 18 to 29 and one aged 80 or older), the study analyzed two additional independent replicas of 1 million unique cDNA reads from the same blood draw. Age-related changes in TCR beta repertoire diversity were measured in the study by deep sequencing normalized with unique cDNA molecular identifiers. The donors were split into four age groups: young (average about 16 years), middle-aged (roughly 42), aged (over 55) and long-lived (under 90).

V loses 5 bases at its end and J loses 2 bases; junction bases beyond the gene matches: 6. Looking up the germline V gene (reference sequence) yields CDR1 SEHNR and CDR2 FQNEAQ. Counted from cysteine to phenylalanine, this CDR3 has 15 amino acids. Kept here is only the CDR3 DNA, which spans 45 bases and is read in frame from base 1. The donors were 40 or so Caucasian individuals from Russia, aged about 6 to 95 years, who were systemically healthy. Each donor gave about 9.7 milliliters of peripheral blood, drawn into EDTA-treated Vacutainer tubes. PBMCs were isolated by Ficoll-Paque density-gradient centrifugation, with at least 7 million obtained per sample. Trizol reagent was used to extract total RNA from the PBMCs, yielding at least 6 micrograms per sample. Naive CD45RAhigh/CD27high T cell percentages were measured by flow cytometry on a PBMC aliquot from every donor. Libraries were made using 5' RACE. Sequencing was carried out with an Illumina HiSeq 2500. The second PCR ran for roughly 7 to 12 cycles and used a J-beta primer mix along with a sample-barcoded 5' primer. A unique molecular identifier was introduced onto each TCR beta cDNA molecule by a template-switch 5' adaptor carrying 12 random nucleotides. Each sample yielded at least 2.5 million CDR3-containing paired-end reads. First-strand cDNA synthesis was performed from all RNA using the Mint cDNA synthesis kit, with priming by a TRBC-specific oligonucleotide. Following uracil-DNA glycosylase treatment, all cDNA underwent a first 18-cycle PCR with the universal primers M1SS and BC2_uni_R. In the source study's methods: For normalization, 1 million high-quality reads were randomly selected from each sample, with every read carrying a distinct molecular identifier. Reads sharing molecular identifiers were discarded rather than binned into consensus sequences. MiTCR, run with a Q25 quality threshold and the strictest error-elimination algorithm, handled CDR3 identification, clonotype clustering and error correction. Lower-bound total TCR beta diversity was estimated with a nonparametric unseen species model using Euler transformation. In-frame beta chains were kept once TCRdb had trimmed the public reads at Q25 with fastp and called clones with MiXCR. All rows with the same CDR3 protein become a single entry with the most common DNA and genes. Here the V and J calls rest on TCRdb's processing, not on the authors' analysis. The sample contains over a million distinct CDR3 sequences, approximately 26% of them found a single time. The leading ten clones occupy around 0.75% of the sample.

This clonotype was detected only a few times. Which antigen it targets is not known. Base-call qualities are not available, and no considerably larger clone is one nucleotide away. What the study reported, not specific to this receptor: Observed TCR beta diversity per million T cells fell roughly linearly with age, and a significant reduction was already apparent by age roughly 40. Because the CMV infection status of the donors was unknown, age-related changes in expanded clonotypes may potentially have been confounded. Compared with the aged group, more naive CD4+ T cells, fewer expanded clones and increased TCR diversity were shown by the long-lived group, suggesting age selection. Estimates of total diversity from one million sequenced T cells were regarded as lower bounds and underestimates. The percentage of naive T cells measured by flow cytometry correlated strongly with observed TCR beta diversity. Conclusive comparison of naive and antigen-experienced compartments was prevented by the profiling of bulk unsorted PBMCs.

This sample also belongs to another study, concerning T cells of mothers and their children. The second study's paper adds: Nine systemically healthy Caucasian individuals served as donors, namely three mothers together with their six children. cDNA synthesis used all of the extracted RNA, with about 1.5 ug of RNA in each 15 ul reaction. In the second PCR, sample barcodes and 2-4 random nucleotides were introduced via the M1S primer. More than 8.5 million TCR beta CDR3 reads were obtained from each mother, and about 3 million reads were obtained from each child. In both related and unrelated pairs, thymic selection shapes the output of TCR recombination in a similar way, with inherited differences having only a minor effect. Normalized repertoire overlap was always found to be slightly, but never significantly, higher in related mother-child pairs than in unrelated mother-child pairs. With a sensitivity of approximately 96 clones per million clonotypes, no persistent microchimeric T cell clones were detected. The study used deep NGS to compare TCR beta repertoires of mothers and children, seeking features distinguishing related mother-child pairs from unrelated individuals. Mothers averaged about 37 +/- 4 years of age and children averaged roughly 10 +/- 4 years. After adapter ligation was performed with NEBNext reagents, the libraries were sequenced on an Illumina HiSeq 2000 with 100+100 nt paired-end reads. To prevent cross-contamination, the mother and child libraries were prepared one month apart and sequenced in separate runs. Between roughly 450,000 and 2,000,000 distinct TCR beta clonotypes were identified per donor. Naive TCR beta clonotypes were estimated from low-frequency clonotypes matched to each donor's FACS-determined naive share, without sorting.

Material: blood. The chain is made from TRBV7-9 and TRBJ1-5; 7 nucleotides in the junction match TRBD1. The source is a girl aged 2 to 9 in good health. The CDR3 region has the sequence CASSPQGTGNQPQHF. The nucleotide sequence reads TGTGCCAGCAGCCCACAGGGGACGGGCAATCAGCCCCAGCATTTT.